This T cell receptor (beta chain) stems from a study of beta chain features in type 1 diabetes. General study findings and limits: With patients and controls alike, PCR might favor shorter templates to an equal degree. Sequencing from cDNA could over-represent high-TCR-expressing cells.

Looked up from germline, CDR1 is SNHLY and CDR2 is FYNNEI. The V gene lost 8 bases and the J gene lost 6 bases, with 11 bases spanning the gap. CDR3 length equals 11 residues. The sequenced template was cDNA made from the entire isolated RNA. Using immunoSEQ multiplex PCR, the repertoire was profiled, and TCRdb retains in-frame clones only, with some absent. The sample has fewer than 900,000 clones, roughly a sixth seen once. Details on this clone: Its antigen is not known.

Source material: naive CD4+ T cells from blood. The sequence came from a woman aged 18-29 years in good health. The rearrangement uses TRBV2 and TRBJ2-7; D gene uncertain. CDR3 coding DNA: TGTGCCAGCTTAAGCCAGGTCGAGCAGTACTTC. It yields the protein CASLSQVEQYF.